This entry concerns a single TCR beta chain. The DNA input per sorted-subset replicate PCR was 150 to 200 ng, corresponding to roughly 30,000 T cell genomes. Clones were sequenced by immunoSEQ multiplex PCR, and TCRdb holds only the in-frame ones, with some missing. The sample consists of roughly 2.5 million clones, approximately 94% of them appearing once. This sample stems from a study of shared clonotypes between healthy human individuals. This CDR3 contains 14 residues. V gave up 3 bases and J gave up 11 bases; unmatched junction bases: 8. CDR1 is MNHEY, CDR2 SMNVEV, per germline (reference sequence).

What was sequenced was naive CD4+ T cells sorted from blood. Regarding subset: CD45RA+ positively selected. J is TRBJ1-4 and V is TRBV27, with 8 bases identical to TRBD1. This TCR came from a man younger than 35 in good health. The CDR3 is CASSFGQGLGKLFF. The DNA of the CDR3 is TGTGCCAGCAGTTTTGGACAGGGCCTTGGGAAACTGTTTTTT.